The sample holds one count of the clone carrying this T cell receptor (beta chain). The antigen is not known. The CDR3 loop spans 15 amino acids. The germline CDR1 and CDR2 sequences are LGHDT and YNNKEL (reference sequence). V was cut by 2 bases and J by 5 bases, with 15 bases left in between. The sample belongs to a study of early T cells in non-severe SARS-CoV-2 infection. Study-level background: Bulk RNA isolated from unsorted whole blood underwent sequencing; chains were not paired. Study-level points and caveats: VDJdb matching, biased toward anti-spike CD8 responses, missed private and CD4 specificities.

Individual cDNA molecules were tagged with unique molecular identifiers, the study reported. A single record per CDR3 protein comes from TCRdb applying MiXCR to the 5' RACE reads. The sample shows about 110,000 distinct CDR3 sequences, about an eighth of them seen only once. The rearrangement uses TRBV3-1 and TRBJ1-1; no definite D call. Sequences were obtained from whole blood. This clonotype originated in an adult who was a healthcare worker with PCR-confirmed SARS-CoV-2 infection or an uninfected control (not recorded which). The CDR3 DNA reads TGTGCCAGCAGCCAAAGAAGTAACTCGAATACTGAAGCTTTCTTT. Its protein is CASSQRSNSNTEAFF.